Below are 5 T cell receptor beta chains sequenced from a single sample in a study of T cells after yellow fever vaccination. TCRdb called the 5' RACE reads again in MiXCR, with one record for every CDR3 protein. This table holds about 310,000 distinct CDR3 sequences, roughly 3.5% found once. Material: PBMCs, obtained on the day of the yellow fever booster vaccination. All receptors come from a man younger than 30 who received the YFV17D yellow fever vaccine.

This chain links TRBV20-1 with TRBJ2-2; 10 bases match TRBD1. The CDR3 totals 14 residues. Germline V gene sequence: CDR1 DFQATT, CDR2 SNEGSKA (reference sequence). The trim removed 1 base at V and 6 bases at J, leaving 2 bases unmatched. The CDR3 sequence: CSARGTGGAGELFF. As DNA, the CDR3 is TGCAGTGCTAGAGGGACAGGGGGTGCCGGGGAGCTGTTTTTT.

This clonotype was picked up many times. The chain has TRBV7-2 and TRBJ1-5; no clear D. The CDR3 extends over 13 amino acids. The germline gives CDR1 SGHTA, CDR2 FQGNSA. The V and J ends lost 3 bases and 3 bases respectively, with 6 bases between them. CDR3 in DNA: TGTGCCAGCAGCTTTTCCAACAATCAGCCCCAGCATTTT. Its translation is CASSFSNNQPQHF.

This clonotype showed up just a few times. V usage is TRBV7-2 and J usage is TRBJ2-3; D might be TRBD1 or TRBD2, each matching 7 bases. The CDR3 is 15 amino acids. Trimming removed 8 bases at V and 1 base at J, with 16 bases between. Germline V lookup: CDR1 SGHTA, CDR2 FQGNSA. DNA for the CDR3: TGTGCCAGCGGATGGGGAGGGGGCGGCACAGATACGCAGTATTTT. Its translation: CASGWGGGGTDTQYF.

This clonotype was recorded at least ten times. This rearrangement joins TRBV5-6 to TRBJ2-3; possibly TRBD1 or TRBD2 for D (5 bases each). CDR1 and CDR2 (germline): SGHDT, YYEEEE. This CDR3 spans 11 amino acids. V dropped 6 bases and J dropped 6 bases, with 8 bases sitting between them. CDR3 region: CASMGPDTQYF. For the CDR3, the DNA is TGTGCCAGCATGGGACCCGATACGCAGTATTTT. The variable domain in full, completed from reference TRBV5-6 and TRBJ2-3, reads DAGVTQSPTHLIKTRGQQVTLRCSPKSGHDTVSWYQQALGQGPQFIFQYYEEEERQRGNFPDRFSGHQFPNYSSELNVNALLLGDSALYLCASMGPDTQYFGPGTRLTVL.

Concerning this clonotype itself: Given a much more abundant clone one base away, this may be a read error. V is TRBV4-1 and J is TRBJ1-2; tentative D call: TRBD1 (5 bases). V lost 3 bases and J lost 1, with 12 bases in between. The CDR3 contains 15 residues. Germline V lookup: CDR1 MGHRA, CDR2 YSYEKL. CDR3 bases: TGCGCCAGCAGCCACCCGGTGGGACTTAACTATGGCTACACCTTC. The encoded protein is CASSHPVGLNYGYTF.